These T cell receptor beta chains were read from a single sample in a study of patients and donors after allogeneic stem cell transplantation. MiXCR, applied by TCRdb to the RT-PCR reads, yields one record per CDR3 protein. This sample carries around 150,000 distinct CDR3 sequences, approximately 40% of them seen once, and the ten largest clones take around 50%. Sequencing input: blood, either unsorted or a sorted T cell fraction (not recorded which). These receptors originate from a human donor who was either an allogeneic HSCT recipient or a stem cell or donor lymphocyte infusion donor (not recorded which). It is not recorded whose cells these are; they may come from a transplant donor. CDR3s include the opening cysteine and the closing phenylalanine or tryptophan. D genes are given only for firm matches. Part of the rows lack a size; the others show once, few, many or a class for expanded clones.

j_call d_call clone_size v_call cdr3_aa cdr3_nt
TRBJ1-4 TRBD1 . TRBV12-3/TRBV12-4 CASRLTDRGTNEKLFF TGTGCCAGCAGACTGACAGACAGGGGAACTAATGAAAAACTGTTTTTT
TRBJ1-2 . many TRBV12-3/TRBV12-4 CASSLSLWESNGYTF TGTGCCAGCAGCCTCTCCCTTTGGGAGAGCAATGGCTACACCTTC
TRBJ1-6 . . TRBV27 CASTLRGGSPLHF TGTGCCAGCACCCTCCGGGGGGGTTCACCCCTCCACTTT
TRBJ1-3 . few TRBV7-2 CASSLQGPGNTIYF TGTGCCAGCAGCTTACAGGGACCTGGAAACACCATATATTTT
TRBJ2-2 . . TRBV12-3/TRBV12-4 CASSPGGVTGELFF TGTGCCAGCAGCCCCGGGGGAGTAACCGGGGAGCTGTTTTTT
TRBJ2-3 TRBD1 . TRBV25-1 CASSEQPGQSTDTQYF TGTGCCAGCAGCGAACAACCGGGACAGAGCACAGATACGCAGTATTTT
TRBJ1-2 TRBD1 . TRBV11-2 CASRKPGQGPSGYTF TGTGCCAGCAGGAAACCGGGACAGGGCCCCTCTGGCTACACCTTC
TRBJ2-6 . few TRBV12-3/TRBV12-4 CASSLYSANVLTF TGTGCCAGCAGTTTATACAGTGCCAACGTCCTGACTTTC
TRBJ1-5 . few TRBV20-1 CSARAAFVGSNQPQHF TGCAGTGCTAGAGCGGCCTTTGTAGGGAGCAATCAGCCCCAGCATTTT
TRBJ2-6 TRBD2 . TRBV27 CASTIAGPLSGANVLTF TGTGCCAGCACTATAGCGGGGCCGTTAAGTGGGGCCAACGTCCTGACTTTC
TRBJ1-2 . . TRBV7-6 CASSLATGQIALNYSYTF TGTGCCAGCAGCTTAGCCACAGGACAGATCGCTCTTAACTATAGCTACACCTTC
TRBJ2-3 . few TRBV20-1 CSAYRDQFSTDTQYF TGCAGTGCTTACCGGGACCAATTTAGCACAGATACGCAGTATTTT
TRBJ2-5 TRBD1 . TRBV6-5 CASRMTGVGETQYF TGTGCCAGCAGAATGACAGGGGTGGGGGAGACCCAGTACTTC
TRBJ2-3 . . TRBV20-1 CSASHMAETQYF TGCAGTGCTAGTCACATGGCCGAAACGCAGTATTTT
TRBJ2-5 . . TRBV29-1 CSVVQGQTQYF TGCAGCGTTGTACAGGGACAGACCCAGTACTTC
TRBJ2-3 . . TRBV5-1 CASSFSASASTDTQYF TGCGCCAGCAGCTTCTCGGCTAGCGCTAGCACAGATACGCAGTATTTT
TRBJ2-5 . . TRBV30 CAWSVRKGIASGTQYF TGTGCCTGGAGTGTAAGAAAGGGTATAGCCTCAGGGACCCAGTACTTC
TRBJ2-5 . . TRBV12-3/TRBV12-4 CASSSMDGGASRQETQYF TGTGCCAGCAGTTCGATGGACGGCGGGGCCTCACGCCAAGAGACCCAGTACTTC
TRBJ1-2 TRBD1 . TRBV12-3/TRBV12-4 CASSLEGQYGYTF TGTGCCAGCAGTTTAGAGGGACAGTATGGCTACACCTTC
TRBJ1-2 TRBD1 few TRBV9 CASSAWTGDGYTF TGTGCCAGCAGCGCGTGGACAGGGGATGGCTACACCTTC
TRBJ1-2 . . TRBV6-4 CARNLRRTDGYTF TGTGCCAGAAACCTCCGTAGGACAGATGGCTACACCTTC
TRBJ2-3 TRBD2 . TRBV5-4 CASSLGAGPRSTQYF TGTGCCAGCAGCTTGGGAGCGGGGCCTCGTTCTACGCAGTATTTT
TRBJ2-3 . few TRBV7-2 CASSPRTDTQYF TGTGCCAGCAGCCCCCGTACAGATACGCAGTATTTT
TRBJ1-1 TRBD1 . TRBV5-1 CASSHTTGGRNTEAFF TGCGCCAGCAGCCATACCACAGGGGGCAGGAACACTGAAGCTTTCTTT
TRBJ1-6 . . TRBV10-3 CAISESQSSYNSPLHF TGTGCCATCAGTGAGTCCCAGAGCTCCTATAATTCACCCCTCCACTTT
TRBJ1-3 . few TRBV6-6 CASSYSTGLSGNTIYF TGTGCCAGCAGTTACTCGACAGGTCTCTCTGGAAACACCATATATTTT
TRBJ1-2 . few TRBV5-1 CASSLAGEFRRSGYTF TGCGCCAGCAGCTTGGCCGGGGAGTTCCGAAGGAGCGGCTACACCTTC
TRBJ2-1 . . TRBV12-3/TRBV12-4 CASSLRDTEQFF TGTGCCAGCAGTTTACGGGATACTGAGCAGTTCTTC
TRBJ1-2 . many TRBV12-3/TRBV12-4 CASIKGDGLVGYTF TGTGCCAGCATCAAGGGGGACGGGTTAGTCGGCTACACCTTC
TRBJ2-7 . once TRBV9 CASSPKGGHLSYEQYF TGTGCCAGCAGCCCCAAAGGAGGACACCTCTCCTACGAGCAGTACTTC
TRBJ1-1 TRBD1 . TRBV12-3/TRBV12-4 CASTLPGQKAFF TGTGCCAGCACCCTGCCGGGACAGAAAGCTTTCTTT
TRBJ1-2 . few TRBV6-5 CASSYSRHPHTNYGYTF TGTGCCAGCAGTTACTCAAGGCACCCACACACAAACTATGGCTACACCTTC
TRBJ2-6 . . TRBV6-5 CASQTPGANVLTF TGTGCCAGCCAGACTCCTGGGGCCAACGTCCTGACTTTC
TRBJ1-5 TRBD1 few TRBV12-3/TRBV12-4 CASSKGTGEPNQPQHF TGTGCCAGCAGCAAAGGGACAGGAGAACCTAATCAGCCCCAGCATTTT
TRBJ1-2 . . TRBV7-9 CASSFPRDPYGYTF TGTGCCAGCAGCTTCCCCAGGGACCCCTATGGCTACACCTTC